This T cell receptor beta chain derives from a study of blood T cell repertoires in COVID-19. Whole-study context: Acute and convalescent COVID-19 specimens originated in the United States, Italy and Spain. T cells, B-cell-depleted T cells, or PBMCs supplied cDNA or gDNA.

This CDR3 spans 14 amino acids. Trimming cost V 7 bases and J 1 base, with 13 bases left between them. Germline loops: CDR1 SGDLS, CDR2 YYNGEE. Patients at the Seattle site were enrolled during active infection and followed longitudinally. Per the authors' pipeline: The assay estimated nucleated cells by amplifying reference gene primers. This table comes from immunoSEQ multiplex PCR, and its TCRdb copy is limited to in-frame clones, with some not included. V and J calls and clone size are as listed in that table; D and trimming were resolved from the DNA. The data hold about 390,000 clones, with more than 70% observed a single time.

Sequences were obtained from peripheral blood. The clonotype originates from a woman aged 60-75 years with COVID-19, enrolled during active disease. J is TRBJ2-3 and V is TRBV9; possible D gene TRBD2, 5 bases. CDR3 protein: CASSLVPGTDTQYF. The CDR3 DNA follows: TGTGCCAGCTCACTAGTTCCAGGCACAGATACGCAGTATTTT.